This T cell receptor beta chain was captured by sequencing in a study of blood T cell repertoires in COVID-19. As for the study in general: T cells, B-cell-depleted T cells, or PBMCs supplied cDNA or gDNA.

Per the authors' pipeline: How many nucleated cells were present was estimated from reference gene primer amplification. TCRdb's table, derived via immunoSEQ multiplex PCR, lists solely in-frame clones and lacks some. The DNA gave D and trimming, while V, J and clone size come from that table. The repertoire consists of around 330,000 clones, with roughly 88% occurring once and the leading ten covering 1.6%. Trimming left V 7 bases short and J 5 bases short, with 15 bases between. Germline CDR1 reads SGHRS; CDR2 reads YFSETQ. This CDR3 is built from 13 residues. The sample comprised peripheral blood. The TCR sequence derives from a woman in her twenties or thirties with COVID-19, enrolled during active disease. This rearrangement joins TRBV5-1 to TRBJ2-5; D is unresolved. The chain's CDR3 is CASRPQSRETQYF. The CDR3 nucleotides read TGCGCCAGCCGACCCCAATCCAGGGAGACCCAGTACTTC.